The 21 T cell receptor beta chains below were found in one sample sequenced in a study of cytomegalovirus exposure and HLA in healthy donors. PCR involved 60 Vbeta and 13 Jbeta primers. This table comes from immunoSEQ multiplex PCR, and its TCRdb copy is limited to in-frame clones, with some not included. The data hold 150,000 to 200,000 clones, with 80% to 85% observed a single time. The sequencing sample was made of PBMCs. The receptors were sampled from a woman aged 18-29 years in good health and CMV-seropositive.

This chain uses TRBV5-4 with TRBJ1-2; 7 nucleotides match TRBD1. The ends lost 7 bases at V and 2 bases at J; junction bases unmatched: 8. The CDR3 spans 14 residues. Germline lookup yields CDR1 SGHNT and CDR2 YYREEE (reference sequence). CDR3 nucleotide sequence: TGTGCCAGCGGCTGGAAACAGGGGAACTATGGCTACACCTTC. It translates to CASGWKQGNYGYTF.

The chain has TRBV7-9 and TRBJ2-5; D not certain. Germline values: CDR1 SEHNR, CDR2 FQNEAQ (reference sequence). This CDR3 contains 13 residues. Trimming stripped 2 bases from V and 1 base from J, with 5 bases between. CDR3 sequence (DNA): TGTGCCAGCAGCTTACTGGCCCAAGAGACCCAGTACTTC. It is translated as CASSLLAQETQYF.

The genes are TRBV9 and TRBJ2-7; D is possibly TRBD1 (6 bases). Germline CDR1 reads SGDLS; CDR2 reads YYNGEE. Deletions cut 7 bases from V and 3 bases from J, with 8 bases between. The CDR3 sequence is 11 residues long. In DNA, the CDR3 is TGTGCCAGCCAGGGGATCTACGAGCAGTACGTC. Encoded protein: CASQGIYEQYV.

V and J are TRBV5-1 and TRBJ2-7; weak D call: TRBD1 (5 bases). V lost 0 bases and J 5 bases, leaving 21 bases between the germline ends. CDR1 SGHRS and CDR2 YFSETQ come from the germline V gene. This CDR3 region has 17 residues. DNA of the CDR3: TGCGCCAGCAGCTTGGAGCCCCCCGCAGGGTTTTTCAACGAGCAGTACTTC. Translating it yields CASSLEPPAGFFNEQYF.

The rearrangement uses TRBV6-1 and TRBJ1-1; D unclear. The CDR3 is 15 amino acids. V lost 6 bases and J lost 1, with 15 bases in between. Germline values: CDR1 MNHNS, CDR2 SASEGT. The CDR3 loop reads CASSERRQPNTEAFF. The CDR3 DNA is TGTGCCAGCAGCGAAAGGCGACAACCGAACACTGAAGCTTTCTTT.

As regards this clone: The same CDR3 can be traced to other DNA sequences in this sample. The gene calls are TRBV27 and TRBJ1-1; D is unclear. The ends were cut back, 6 bases at V and 8 bases at J, with 16 bases in the middle. Germline V gene sequence: CDR1 MNHEY, CDR2 SMNVEV (reference sequence). The CDR3 covers 13 residues. The CDR3 spells CASSLSMSTEAFF. CDR3 bases: TGTGCCAGCAGCCTATCAATGAGCACCGAAGCTTTCTTT.

This rearrangement joins TRBV6-5 to TRBJ1-2; a possible D gene is TRBD1 (5 bases). V was shortened by 5 bases and J by 4 bases, with 8 bases between the two germline ends. The CDR3 has 12 residues. Germline V gene sequence: CDR1 MNHEY, CDR2 SVGAGI. This chain's CDR3 is CASSGDSYGYTF. The CDR3 nucleotides are TGTGCCAGCAGTGGGGACTCCTATGGCTACACCTTC.

This chain uses TRBV11-3 with TRBJ2-7; no clear D gene. The CDR3 has 12 residues. Trimming pared 4 bases from V and 6 bases from J, leaving 10 bases between. Germline CDR1 SGHNT, CDR2 YENEEA. This CDR3 reads CASSSGVAEQYV. For the CDR3, the DNA is TGTGCCAGCAGCTCAGGCGTTGCCGAGCAGTACGTC.

The sample holds one count of this clone. The chain carries TRBV9 and TRBJ1-2; D might be TRBD1 (6 bases). CDR1 and CDR2 (germline): SGDLS, YYNGEE. The CDR3 runs to 15 residues. V lost 3 bases and J lost 2, with 14 bases in between. The CDR3 coding sequence is TGTGCCAGCAGCGATTCCCAGGGGAACAACTATGGCTACACCTTC. This sequence encodes CASSDSQGNNYGYTF.

This clone was counted a single time. V gene TRBV6-6 combines with J gene TRBJ1-6; possible D gene TRBD1, 5 bases. V dropped 2 bases and J dropped 4 bases, with 9 bases sitting between them. The CDR3 runs 15 residues. Germline loops: CDR1 MNHNY, CDR2 SVGAGI (reference sequence). The DNA for the CDR3 is TGTGCCAGCAGTTACGAAAAGGGGTATAATTCACCCCTCCACTTT. Encoded protein: CASSYEKGYNSPLHF.

CDR3 sequence reads: CASSARITGVNGYTF. In nucleotides, the CDR3 is TGTGCCAGTAGTGCGCGAATCACAGGGGTTAATGGCTACACCTTC. The chain uses TRBV19 and TRBJ1-2, with 7 bases fitting TRBD1. Germline loops: CDR1 LNHDA, CDR2 SQIVND (reference sequence). The ends lost 5 bases at V and 6 bases at J; junction bases unmatched: 12. This CDR3 spans 15 amino acids.

The chain has TRBV6-1 and TRBJ1-2; TRBD1 aligns across 7 bases. There are 15 residues in the CDR3. CDR1 and CDR2 from the germline V gene are MNHNS and SASEGT. Trimming took 1 base from V and 8 from J; bases not matched to a gene: 10. CDR3 in DNA: TGTGCCAGCAGTGAAGAGGGGGCGGGGGGCTCCGGCTACACCTTC. Translation: CASSEEGAGGSGYTF.

In this sample, this clone turned up a few times. CDR3 sequence (DNA): TGTGCCAGCAGCCAGGGGACAGGGGGTTCGACAGATACGCAGTATTTT. It yields the protein CASSQGTGGSTDTQYF. V usage is TRBV11-3 and J usage is TRBJ2-3, with 11 positions matching TRBD1. The CDR3 is 16 amino acids. Looked up from germline, CDR1 is SGHNT and CDR2 is YENEEA. With 5 bases clipped from V and 3 bases from J, the junction kept 7 bases outside the gene matches.

V usage is TRBV4-1 and J usage is TRBJ1-2, with D perhaps TRBD1 (5 bases). The CDR3 contains 15 residues. Germline values: CDR1 MGHRA, CDR2 YSYEKL. V dropped 0 bases and J dropped 4 bases, with 12 bases sitting between them. CDR3: CASSQDLRTGYGYTF. In DNA form, the CDR3 reads TGCGCCAGCAGCCAAGATCTCCGAACAGGCTATGGCTACACCTTC.

The chain joins TRBV5-1 to TRBJ1-1; 9 nucleotides line up with TRBD1. CDR3 length equals 14 residues. V shed 4 bases and J 1 base; nucleotides not matched to a gene: 2. CDR1 and CDR2 from the germline V gene are SGHRS and YFSETQ. For the CDR3, the DNA is TGCGCCAGCAGCGCGGACAGGGGGAACACTGAAGCTTTCTTT. Protein: CASSADRGNTEAFF.

The V gene is TRBV29-1, the J gene TRBJ2-1; TRBD2 is a possible D gene (5 bases). The CDR3 extends over 12 amino acids. Germline V lookup: CDR1 SQVTM, CDR2 ANQGSEA. V lost 3 bases and J lost 7, with 10 bases in between. The CDR3 protein is CSVDVTTNEQFF. The CDR3, as DNA: TGCAGCGTTGATGTGACTACGAATGAGCAGTTCTTC.

This clone was seen a handful of times. The chain couples TRBV6-1 to TRBJ2-2, with 8 nucleotides matching TRBD1. This CDR3 has 15 amino acids. Germline-derived CDR1 and CDR2 are MNHNS and SASEGT. V shed 9 bases, J shed 6 bases, and the junction held 12 bases outside the gene matches. In DNA form, the CDR3 reads TGTGCCAGTAACTCCGGTCAGGGGGCTTCCGGGGAGCTGTTTTTT. It encodes CASNSGQGASGELFF.

The chain combines TRBV6-6 with TRBJ2-3, with D perhaps TRBD1 (5 bases). CDR3 length: 14 residues. Germline lookup yields CDR1 MNHNY and CDR2 SVGAGI (reference sequence). Between the trimmed V and J ends, which lost 6 bases and 2 bases, there was a span of 12 bases. In DNA form, the CDR3 reads TGTGCCAGCAGAAGTACAGGTGACACAGATACGCAGTATTTT. It codes for CASRSTGDTDTQYF.

V usage is TRBV5-5 and J usage is TRBJ1-5; a weak D match, TRBD1 (5 bases). Germline V gene data show CDR1 as SGHKS and CDR2 as YYEKEE (reference sequence). V was cut by 4 bases and J by 6 bases, with 20 bases left in between. The CDR3 loop spans 16 amino acids. CDR3 coding DNA: TGTGCCAGCAGCCCCTCATCTAAGGGGATCCCTCAGCCCCAGCATTTT. It translates to CASSPSSKGIPQPQHF.

The rearrangement links TRBV19 to TRBJ2-3; tentatively, D is TRBD1 (5 bases). CDR3 length: 16 residues. The V end lost 8 bases, the J end lost 0 bases, and 18 bases lay between the germline ends. Germline CDR1 reads LNHDA; CDR2 reads SQIVND (reference sequence). The CDR3 region has the DNA TGTGCCAGTGGAGCAGGGTACACTTCTAGCACAGATACGCAGTATTTT. It specifies CASGAGYTSSTDTQYF.

This clone is a singleton in its sample. Compared with germline, one end of the junction differs, possibly owing to a read error. The chain couples TRBV5-5 to TRBJ1-5; 8 bases match TRBD1. Germline assignment: CDR1 SGHKS and CDR2 YYEKEE (reference sequence). The CDR3 covers 13 residues. The DNA for the CDR3 is TGTGTCAGCAGGGGACAGGAGAATCAGCCCCAGCATTTT. Translation gives CVSRGQENQPQHF.